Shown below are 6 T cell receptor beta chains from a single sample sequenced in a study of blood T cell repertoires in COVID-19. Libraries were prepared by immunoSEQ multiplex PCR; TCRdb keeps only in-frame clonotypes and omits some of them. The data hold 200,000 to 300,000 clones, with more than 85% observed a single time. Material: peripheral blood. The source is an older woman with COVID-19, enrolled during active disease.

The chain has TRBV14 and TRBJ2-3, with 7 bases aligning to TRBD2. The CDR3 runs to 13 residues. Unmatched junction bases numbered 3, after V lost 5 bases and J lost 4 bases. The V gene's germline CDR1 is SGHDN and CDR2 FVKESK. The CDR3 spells CASSEGLADTQYF. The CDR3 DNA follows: TGTGCCAGCAGCGAAGGACTAGCAGATACGCAGTATTTT.

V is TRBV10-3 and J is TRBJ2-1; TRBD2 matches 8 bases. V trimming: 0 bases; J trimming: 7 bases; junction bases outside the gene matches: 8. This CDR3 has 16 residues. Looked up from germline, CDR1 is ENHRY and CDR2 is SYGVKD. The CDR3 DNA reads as TGTGCCATCAGTGAGTCTGGGGCGGGAGGTTGGAATGAGCAGTTCTTC. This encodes CAISESGAGGWNEQFF.

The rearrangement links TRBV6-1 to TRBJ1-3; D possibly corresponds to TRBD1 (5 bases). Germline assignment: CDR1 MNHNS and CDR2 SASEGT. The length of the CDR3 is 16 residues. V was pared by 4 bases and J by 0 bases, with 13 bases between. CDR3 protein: CASSGPAGDSGNTIYF. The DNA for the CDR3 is TGTGCCAGCAGTGGGCCGGCGGGGGACTCTGGAAACACCATATATTTT.

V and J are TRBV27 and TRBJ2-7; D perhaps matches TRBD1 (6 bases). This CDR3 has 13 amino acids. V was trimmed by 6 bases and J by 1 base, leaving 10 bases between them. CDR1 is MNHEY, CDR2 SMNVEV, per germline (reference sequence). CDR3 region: CASSRGHSYEQYF. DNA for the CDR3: TGTGCCAGCAGCAGGGGACATTCCTACGAGCAGTACTTC.

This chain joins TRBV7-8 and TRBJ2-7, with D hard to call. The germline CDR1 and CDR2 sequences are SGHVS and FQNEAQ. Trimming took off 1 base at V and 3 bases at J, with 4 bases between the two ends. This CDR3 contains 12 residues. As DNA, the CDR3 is TGTGCCAGCAGCTTAGATCACTACGAGCAGTACTTC. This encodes CASSLDHYEQYF.

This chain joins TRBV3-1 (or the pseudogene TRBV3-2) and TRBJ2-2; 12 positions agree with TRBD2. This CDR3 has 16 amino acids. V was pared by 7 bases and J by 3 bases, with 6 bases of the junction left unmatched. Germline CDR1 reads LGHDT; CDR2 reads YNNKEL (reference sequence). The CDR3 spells CASTRRLAGDTGELFF. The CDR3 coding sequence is TGTGCCAGCACCCGGAGACTAGCGGGAGACACCGGGGAGCTGTTTTTT.